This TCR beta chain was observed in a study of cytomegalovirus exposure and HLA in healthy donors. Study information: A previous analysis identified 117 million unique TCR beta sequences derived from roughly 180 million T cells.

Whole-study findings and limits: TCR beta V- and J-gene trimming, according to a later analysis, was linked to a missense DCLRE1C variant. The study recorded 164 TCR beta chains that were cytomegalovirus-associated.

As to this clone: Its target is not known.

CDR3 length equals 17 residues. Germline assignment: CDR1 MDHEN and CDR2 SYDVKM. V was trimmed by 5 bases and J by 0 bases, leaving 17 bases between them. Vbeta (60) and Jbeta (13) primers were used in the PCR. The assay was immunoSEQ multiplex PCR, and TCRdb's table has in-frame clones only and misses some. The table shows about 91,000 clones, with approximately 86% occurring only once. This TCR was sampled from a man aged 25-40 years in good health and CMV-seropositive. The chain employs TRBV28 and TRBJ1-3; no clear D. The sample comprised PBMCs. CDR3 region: CASSQRREGLSGNTIYF. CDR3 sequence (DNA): TGTGCCAGCAGTCAGCGACGCGAGGGCCTCTCTGGAAACACCATATATTTT. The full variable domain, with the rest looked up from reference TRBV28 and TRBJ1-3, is DVKVTQSSRYLVKRTGEKVFLECVQDMDHENMFWYRQDPGLGLRLIYFSYDVKMKEKGDIPEGYSVSREKKERFSLILESASTNQTSMYLCASSQRREGLSGNTIYFGEGSWLTVV.